Listed below are T cell receptor beta chains from one sample, sequenced in a study of molecular identifiers for immune sequencing clone quantification. TCRdb re-called the PCR reads with MiXCR, one entry per CDR3 protein. In the table there are over 600,000 distinct CDR3 sequences, 15% to 20% of which are singletons. Input material: naive CD8+ T cells from blood, with Jurkat cell RNA spiked in. The receptors originated from a human donor in good health. Some libraries in this study had Jurkat cell RNA spiked in. Both conserved end residues are part of each CDR3. The D gene is left open where the match is weak. Clone size is shown for a subset of rows, as once, few, many or a class of expanded clone.

>TRBJ1-2|.|TRBV29-1|.
TGCAGCGTTGAATATTGGGGCGGGGAAAGTGATGGCTACACCTTC
CSVEYWGGESDGYTF
>TRBJ2-2|.|TRBV6-5|TRBD2
TGTGCCAGTACCGGATCGCCGGGGGGCACCGGGGAGCTGTTTTTT
CASTGSPGGTGELFF
>TRBJ1-5|.|TRBV28|.
TGTGCCAGCAGGCTGCTTTATAGCAATCAGCCCCAGCATTTT
CASRLLYSNQPQHF
>TRBJ2-7|few|TRBV7-3|.
TGTGCCAGCAGCTTAGGAACCCATGGCGGGCGGGACTCCTACGAGCAGTACTTC
CASSLGTHGGRDSYEQYF
>TRBJ2-5|many|TRBV7-9|.
TGTGCCAGCAGCTTAGGGGCAGAGACCCAGTACTTC
CASSLGAETQYF
>TRBJ2-7|.|TRBV4-1|TRBD1
TGCGCCAGCAGCCTAACGAGGGACAGTCCCTACGAGCAGTACTTC
CASSLTRDSPYEQYF
>TRBJ1-1|.|TRBV19|.
TGTGCCAGTAGTATTCAGGTAAACACTGAAGCTTTCTTT
CASSIQVNTEAFF
>TRBJ2-1|many|TRBV11-2|.
TGTGCCAGCAGCCGCGAAGGTGAATTCTTC
CASSREGEFF
>TRBJ1-3|few|TRBV11-2|TRBD1
TGTGCCAGCAGTAGTCCCGGGACAGGGTTAATTGGAAACACCATATATTTT
CASSSPGTGLIGNTIYF
>TRBJ2-3|many|TRBV12-3/TRBV12-4|.
TGTGCCAGCACACCCTCTACCGCAGATACGCAGTATTTT
CASTPSTADTQYF
>TRBJ1-1|.|TRBV12-3/TRBV12-4|.
TGTGCCAGCAGTCAGACGGACGCCCCTTTGACTTTCTTT
CASSQTDAPLTFF
>TRBJ1-6|many|TRBV27|.
TGTGCCAGCAGCGTACAGGGAGTGAATTCACCCCTCCACTTT
CASSVQGVNSPLHF
>TRBJ2-3|many|TRBV5-6|.
TGTGCCAGCAGCTCCTCCGGGTATCCTACAGATACGCAGTATTTT
CASSSSGYPTDTQYF
>TRBJ2-1|few|TRBV24-1|.
TGTGCCACCAGTGAACGTAGCTCCTTCGCCTACAATGAGCAGTTCTTC
CATSERSSFAYNEQFF
>TRBJ2-5|many|TRBV6-1|.
TGTGCCAGCAGGGACAGTAAAGAGACCCAGTACTTC
CASRDSKETQYF
>TRBJ2-2|many|TRBV4-1|TRBD1
TGCGCCAGCAGCCCGACAGGGATGAACACCGGGGAGCTGTTTTTT
CASSPTGMNTGELFF
>TRBJ2-7|.|TRBV5-1|TRBD2
TGCGCCAGCAGCTCCGGACGGGGGGACGAGCAGTACTTC
CASSSGRGDEQYF
>TRBJ2-7|many|TRBV19|TRBD1
TGTGCCAGTAGTGGTGGGACAGGCCTTTCCTACGAGCAGTACTTC
CASSGGTGLSYEQYF
>TRBJ2-5|many|TRBV28|TRBD2
TGTGCCAGCAGTTTTACGCTAGCGGGAGGACAAGAGACCCAGTACTTC
CASSFTLAGGQETQYF
>TRBJ2-5|few|TRBV7-3|.
TGTGCCAGCAGCCCCGTTGGAGGGAGGGAGACCCAGTACTTC
CASSPVGGRETQYF
>TRBJ1-1|.|TRBV19|.
TGTGCCAGTAGTAAGGGACGTCTCTCTGAAGCTTTCTTT
CASSKGRLSEAFF
>TRBJ1-1|.|TRBV20-1|TRBD1
TGCAGTGCTACTTTATACAGGGGGCGGGGCACTGAAGCTTTCTTT
CSATLYRGRGTEAFF
>TRBJ2-7|.|TRBV4-1|TRBD1
TGCGCCAGCAGCCGAGTACAGGGGGCGAGGGAGCAGTACTTC
CASSRVQGAREQYF
>TRBJ2-4|many|TRBV2|TRBD2
TGTGCCAGCATTCTAGCGGGGGCGGTTGCCAAAAACATTCAGTACTTC
CASILAGAVAKNIQYF
>TRBJ2-2|many|TRBV7-9|.
TGTGCCAGCAGCCGCCGGTGGGAGAACACCGGGGAGCTGTTTTTT
CASSRRWENTGELFF
>TRBJ2-7|many|TRBV4-1|TRBD1
TGCGCCAGCAGCGAGAACAGGGGCTACGAGCAGTACTTC
CASSENRGYEQYF
>TRBJ1-2|many|TRBV4-3|TRBD1
TGCGCCAGCAGCCAAGGGACAGGAGTCTATGGCTACACCTTC
CASSQGTGVYGYTF
>TRBJ2-7|few|TRBV20-1|.
TGCAGTGCTAGAGATCTCTTTGGGGGGACCGACTCCTACGAGCAGTACTTC
CSARDLFGGTDSYEQYF
>TRBJ2-7|few|TRBV27|TRBD2
TGTGCCAGCAGTTTATTTGGACTAGGAGTTTCCGAGCAGTACTTC
CASSLFGLGVSEQYF
>TRBJ2-5|few|TRBV12-3/TRBV12-4|TRBD1
TGTGCCAGCAGGGATCGGGACAGGGGGCAAGAGACCCAGTACTTC
CASRDRDRGQETQYF
>TRBJ1-1|.|TRBV2|TRBD1
TGTGCCAGCAGTCGCCAAAATCGTTCAGGGGGCTTGTCTCTTGACACTGAAGCTTTCTTT
CASSRQNRSGGLSLDTEAFF
>TRBJ2-3|many|TRBV15|.
TGTGCCACCAGCAGAGATGAGGCTACGCAGTATTTT
CATSRDEATQYF
>TRBJ2-3|.|TRBV6-2/TRBV6-3|.
TGTGCCAGCGGTTATAGAGGGGGGCGCGCAGATACGCAGTATTTT
CASGYRGGRADTQYF
>TRBJ2-4|few|TRBV10-2|.
TGCGCCAGCAGGGAGGGACAGCTATTAGCCAAAAACATTCAGTACTTC
CASREGQLLAKNIQYF
>TRBJ1-1|.|TRBV7-3|.
TGTGCCAGCAGCTTAATAGAGACGAACACTGAAGCTTTCTTT
CASSLIETNTEAFF
>TRBJ2-7|few|TRBV27|TRBD2
TGTGCCAGCAGTTCGGGACTACTTATTAACGAGCAGTACTTC
CASSSGLLINEQYF
>TRBJ2-1|many|TRBV4-2|.
TGTGCCAGCAGCCAAGATATAGCGGAGCAGCAGTTCTTC
CASSQDIAEQQFF
>TRBJ1-2|.|TRBV25-1|.
TGTGCCAACAGTAGTCGGTTCTTTAACTATGGCTACACCTTC
CANSSRFFNYGYTF
>TRBJ1-6|many|TRBV28|.
TGTGCCAGTAGTCTCGAGAGCTCCTATAATTCACCCCTCCACTTT
CASSLESSYNSPLHF
>TRBJ2-6|many|TRBV12-3/TRBV12-4|.
TGTGCCAGCAGCTCGGAGGGGCCAGGAATGTTAGGGGCCAACGTCCTGACTTTC
CASSSEGPGMLGANVLTF
>TRBJ2-7|.|TRBV30|.
TGTGCCTGGAGGGGGCTGGACAACTACGAGCAGTACTTC
CAWRGLDNYEQYF